These 13 T cell receptor beta chains were sequenced from one sample in a study of T cell responses to AZD1222 COVID-19 vaccine. TCRdb's table, derived via immunoSEQ multiplex PCR, lists solely in-frame clones and lacks some. The table includes about 100,000 clones, more than 75% detected once. The sequencing here drew on peripheral blood, taken on day 0 of MenACWY control vaccination. These receptor sequences come from an adult in good health.

The chain employs TRBV30 and TRBJ2-3; D may be TRBD1 (5 bases). This CDR3 has 12 residues. Germline CDR1 is GTSNPN and CDR2 is SVGIG (reference sequence). V was pared by 0 bases and J by 6 bases, with 7 bases between. The CDR3 is CAWSVGVDTQYF. The CDR3 coding sequence is TGTGCCTGGAGTGTAGGGGTTGATACGCAGTATTTT.

The chain has TRBV5-5 and TRBJ1-1; 8 nucleotides agree with TRBD1. CDR1 and CDR2 (germline): SGHKS, YYEKEE (reference sequence). The junction had 4 bases not matched to a gene; V was cut back by 4 bases and J by 8 bases. This CDR3 has 12 residues. The CDR3 protein is CASSPRQGEAFF. Here the CDR3 DNA reads TGTGCCAGCAGCCCGCGACAGGGGGAAGCTTTCTTT.

The rearrangement uses TRBV7-2 and TRBJ1-3; tentative D call: TRBD1 (6 bases). With 5 bases removed from V and 0 bases from J, the gap between germline ends came to 8 bases. Germline V gene lookup returns CDR1 SGHTA and CDR2 FQGNSA. The CDR3 totals 14 residues. In DNA, the CDR3 is TGTGCCAGCAGCGTACAGGGCTCTGGAAACACCATATATTTT. Its translation is CASSVQGSGNTIYF.

The chain couples TRBV7-2 to TRBJ1-1; D may be TRBD1 (5 bases). Per the germline V gene, CDR1 is SGHTA and CDR2 is FQGNSA. This CDR3 is 16 amino acids long. V was pared by 2 bases and J by 0 bases, with 13 bases between. CDR3 bases: TGTGCCAGCAGCTTAACCGCGGTGGGGGTGAACACTGAAGCTTTCTTT. Translating gives CASSLTAVGVNTEAFF.

The rearrangement links TRBV6-5 to TRBJ1-1, with D tentatively TRBD1 (5 bases). This CDR3 spans 14 amino acids. CDR1 MNHEY and CDR2 SVGAGI come from the germline V gene. Deletions cut 7 bases from V and 3 bases from J, with 15 bases between. As DNA, the CDR3 is TGTGCCAGCACCCAAGGGTTGGGGGACACTGAAGCTTTCTTT. Translating it yields CASTQGLGDTEAFF.

This rearrangement joins TRBV20-1 to TRBJ1-1, with 9 bases identical to TRBD1. CDR3 length equals 11 residues. Germline V lookup: CDR1 DFQATT, CDR2 SNEGSKA (reference sequence). This CDR3 is CRRDRELEAFF. CDR3 nucleotide sequence: TGCAGGCGGGACAGGGAATTAGAAGCTTTCTTT.

This clone was counted between two and nine times. This chain uses TRBV6-5 with TRBJ1-2; D ambiguous. The CDR3 contains 15 residues. The germline CDR1 and CDR2 sequences are MNHEY and SVGAGI. V was pared by 4 bases and J by 5 bases, with 17 bases between. The DNA of the CDR3 is TGTGCCAGCAGTTCTGACTATAACGGCCCTTATGGCTACACCTTC. Translation: CASSSDYNGPYGYTF.

The J gene is TRBJ1-2, the V gene TRBV3-1 (or the pseudogene TRBV3-2), with D tentatively TRBD1 (6 bases). Germline CDR1 LGHDT, CDR2 YNNKEL (reference sequence). Trimming cost V 3 bases and J 7 bases, with 15 bases left between them. This CDR3 is built from 14 residues. Here the CDR3 DNA reads TGTGCCAGCAGCCATTCGGGGGGCGCGGTTGGCTACACCTTC. This translates into CASSHSGGAVGYTF.

The chain links TRBV24-1 to TRBJ2-2, with no clear D. V lost 1 base to trimming and J lost 6 bases, with 11 bases between them. The CDR3 length is 15 residues. Germline CDR1 is KGHDR and CDR2 is SFDVKD. In DNA form, the CDR3 reads TGTGCCACCAGTGATTTCAGCACGGGCGCCGGGGAGCTGTTTTTT. This codes for CATSDFSTGAGELFF.

The chain has TRBV7-3 and TRBJ1-4; 9 bases are a match to TRBD1. CDR1 and CDR2 from the germline V gene are SGHTA and FQGTGA. V lost 1 base and J lost 13; bases outside the gene matches: 1. This CDR3 has 12 amino acids. CDR3 in DNA: TGTGCCAGCAGCTTAAGGGGACAGGGACTGTTTTTT. Protein product: CASSLRGQGLFF.

The rearrangement joins TRBV28 to TRBJ1-4, with D tentatively TRBD1 (5 bases). V lost 7 bases and J 7 bases, leaving 19 bases between the germline ends. The CDR3 sequence is 15 residues long. Germline V gene lookup returns CDR1 MDHEN and CDR2 SYDVKM. The CDR3 spells CASIPRAGTREKLFF. CDR3 in DNA: TGTGCCAGCATCCCACGGGCAGGGACGCGTGAAAAACTGTTTTTT. Full variable domain (missing parts from reference TRBV28 and TRBJ1-4): DVKVTQSSRYLVKRTGEKVFLECVQDMDHENMFWYRQDPGLGLRLIYFSYDVKMKEKGDIPEGYSVSREKKERFSLILESASTNQTSMYLCASIPRAGTREKLFFGSGTQLSVL.

This sequence joins TRBV13 and TRBJ1-4, with D possibly TRBD1 on 6 matching bases. This CDR3 has 15 residues. Trimming left V 5 bases short and J 4 bases short, with 14 bases between. Looked up from germline, CDR1 is PRHDT and CDR2 is FYEKMQ (reference sequence). DNA for the CDR3: TGTGCCAGCAGCGCCCGACAGGAGCATAATGAAAAACTGTTTTTT. Translated, it gives CASSARQEHNEKLFF.

The chain uses TRBV5-5 and TRBJ2-5, with D possibly TRBD2 on 6 matching bases. Germline loops: CDR1 SGHKS, CDR2 YYEKEE (reference sequence). The CDR3 consists of 13 residues. V lost 4 bases to trimming and J lost 3 bases, with 10 bases between them. In DNA form, the CDR3 reads TGTGCCAGCAGCCGGGGGTGGGAAGAGACCCAGTACTTC. Translated: CASSRGWEETQYF.